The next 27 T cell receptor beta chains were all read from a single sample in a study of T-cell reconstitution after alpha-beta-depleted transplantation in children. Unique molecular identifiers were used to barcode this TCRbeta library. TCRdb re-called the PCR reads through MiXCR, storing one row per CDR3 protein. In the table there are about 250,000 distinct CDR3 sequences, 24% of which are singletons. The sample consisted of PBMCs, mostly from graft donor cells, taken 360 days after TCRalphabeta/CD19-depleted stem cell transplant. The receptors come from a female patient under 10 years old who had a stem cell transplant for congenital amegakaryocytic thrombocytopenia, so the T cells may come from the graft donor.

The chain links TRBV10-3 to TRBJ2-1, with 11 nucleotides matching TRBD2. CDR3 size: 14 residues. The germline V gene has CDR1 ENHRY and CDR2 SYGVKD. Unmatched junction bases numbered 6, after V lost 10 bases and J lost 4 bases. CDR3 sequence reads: CATRTSGPYNEQFF. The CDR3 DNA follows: TGTGCCACCCGGACTAGCGGGCCATACAATGAGCAGTTCTTC.

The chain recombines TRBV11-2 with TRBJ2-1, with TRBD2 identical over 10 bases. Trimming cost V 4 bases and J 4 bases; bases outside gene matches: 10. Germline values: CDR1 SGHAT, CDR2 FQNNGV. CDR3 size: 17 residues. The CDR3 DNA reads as TGTGCCAGCAGCTCCCGGCATAGCGGGGGGTCTTACAATGAGCAGTTCTTC. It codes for CASSSRHSGGSYNEQFF.

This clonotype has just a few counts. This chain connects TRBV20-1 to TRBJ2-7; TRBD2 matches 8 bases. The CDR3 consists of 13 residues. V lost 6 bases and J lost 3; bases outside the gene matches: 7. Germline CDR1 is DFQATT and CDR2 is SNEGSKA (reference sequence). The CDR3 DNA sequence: TGCAGTGCCGTAAGACGGGGGGGCTACGAGCAGTACTTC. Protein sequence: CSAVRRGGYEQYF.

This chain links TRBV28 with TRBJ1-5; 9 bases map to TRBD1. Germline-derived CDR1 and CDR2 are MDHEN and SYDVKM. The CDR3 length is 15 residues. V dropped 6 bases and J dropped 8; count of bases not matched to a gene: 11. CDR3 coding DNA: TGTGCCAGCAGCCAGGGTGGACAGGGGAAAAAGCCCCAGCATTTT. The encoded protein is CASSQGGQGKKPQHF.

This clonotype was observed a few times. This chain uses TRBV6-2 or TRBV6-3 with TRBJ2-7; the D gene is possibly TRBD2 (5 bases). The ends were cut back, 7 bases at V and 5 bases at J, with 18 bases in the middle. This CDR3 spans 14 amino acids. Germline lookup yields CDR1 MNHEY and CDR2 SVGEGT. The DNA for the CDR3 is TGTGCCAGCACCGAGAAGGTGGGAGCTAACGAGCAGTACTTC. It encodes CASTEKVGANEQYF.

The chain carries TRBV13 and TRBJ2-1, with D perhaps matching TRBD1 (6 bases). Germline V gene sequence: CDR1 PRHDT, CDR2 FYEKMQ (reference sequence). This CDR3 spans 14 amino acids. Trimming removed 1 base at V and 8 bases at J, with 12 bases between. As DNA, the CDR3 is TGTGCCAGCAGCTTAGAAACAGGGAGCTATGAGCAGTTCTTC. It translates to CASSLETGSYEQFF.

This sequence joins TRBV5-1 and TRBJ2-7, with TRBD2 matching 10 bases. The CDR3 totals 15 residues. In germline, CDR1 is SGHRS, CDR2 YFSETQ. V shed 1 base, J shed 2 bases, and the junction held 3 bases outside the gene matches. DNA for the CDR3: TGCGCCAGCAGCTTGAAGGGACTAGCGACCTACGAGCAGTACTTC. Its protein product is CASSLKGLATYEQYF.

The CDR3 bases are TGTGCCAGCACGCAACAGACAGGGGGCTATGGCTACACCTTC. Its protein is CASTQQTGGYGYTF. V and J are TRBV12-3 or TRBV12-4 and TRBJ1-2, with 9 bases that match TRBD1. V was clipped by 7 bases and J by 4 bases; unmatched bases: 7. There are 14 residues in the CDR3.

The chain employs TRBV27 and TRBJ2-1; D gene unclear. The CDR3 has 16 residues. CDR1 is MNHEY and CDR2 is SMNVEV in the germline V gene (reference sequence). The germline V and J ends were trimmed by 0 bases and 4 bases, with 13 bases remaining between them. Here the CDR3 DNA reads TGTGCCAGCAGTTTATCTAGGCGGAGCCAGTACAATGAGCAGTTCTTC. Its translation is CASSLSRRSQYNEQFF.

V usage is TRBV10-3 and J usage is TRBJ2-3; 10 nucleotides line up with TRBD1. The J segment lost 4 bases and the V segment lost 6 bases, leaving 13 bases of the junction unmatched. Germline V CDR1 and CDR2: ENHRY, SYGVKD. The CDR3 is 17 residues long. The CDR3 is CAIRRRGTGDGADTQYF. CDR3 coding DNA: TGTGCCATCAGGAGAAGGGGGACAGGGGACGGGGCAGATACGCAGTATTTT.

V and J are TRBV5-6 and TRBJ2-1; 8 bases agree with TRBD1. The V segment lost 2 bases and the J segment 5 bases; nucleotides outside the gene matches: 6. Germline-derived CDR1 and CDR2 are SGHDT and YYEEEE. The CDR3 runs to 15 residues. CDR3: CASSLGQGYDNEQFF. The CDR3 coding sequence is TGTGCCAGCAGCTTAGGACAGGGTTATGACAATGAGCAGTTCTTC.

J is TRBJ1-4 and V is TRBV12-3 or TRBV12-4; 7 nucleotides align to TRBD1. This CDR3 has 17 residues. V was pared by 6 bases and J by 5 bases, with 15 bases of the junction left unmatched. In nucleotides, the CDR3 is TGTGCCAGCAGGTCTGGGCTCCGGAGGACAGGCAATGAAAAACTGTTTTTT. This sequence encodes CASRSGLRRTGNEKLFF.

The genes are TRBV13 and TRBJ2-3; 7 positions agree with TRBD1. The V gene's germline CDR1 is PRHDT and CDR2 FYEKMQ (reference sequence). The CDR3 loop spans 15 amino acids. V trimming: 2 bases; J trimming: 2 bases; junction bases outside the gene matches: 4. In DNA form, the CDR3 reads TGTGCCAGCAGCTTAAGGGACAGCAACACAGATACGCAGTATTTT. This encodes CASSLRDSNTDTQYF. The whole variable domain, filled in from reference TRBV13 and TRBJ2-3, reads AAGVIQSPRHLIKEKRETATLKCYPIPRHDTVYWYQQGPGQDPQFLISFYEKMQSDKGSIPDRFSAQQFSDYHSELNMSSLELGDSALYFCASSLRDSNTDTQYFGPGTRLTVL.

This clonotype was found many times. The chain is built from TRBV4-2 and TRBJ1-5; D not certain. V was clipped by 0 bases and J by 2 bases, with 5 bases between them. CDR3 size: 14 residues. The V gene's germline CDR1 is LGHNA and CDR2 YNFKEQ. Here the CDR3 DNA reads TGTGCCAGCAGCCAAGATGGACGCAATCAGCCCCAGCATTTT. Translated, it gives CASSQDGRNQPQHF.

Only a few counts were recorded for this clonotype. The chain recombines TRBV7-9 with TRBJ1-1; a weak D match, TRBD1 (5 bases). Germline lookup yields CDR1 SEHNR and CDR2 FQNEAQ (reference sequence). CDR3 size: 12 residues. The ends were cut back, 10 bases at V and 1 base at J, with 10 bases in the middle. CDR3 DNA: TGTGCCAACTCCAGGGAGAACACTGAAGCTTTCTTT. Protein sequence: CANSRENTEAFF. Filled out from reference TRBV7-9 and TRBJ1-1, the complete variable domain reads DTGVSQNPRHKITKRGQNVTFRCDPISEHNRLYWYRQTLGQGPEFLTYFQNEAQLEKSRLLSDRFSAERPKGSFSTLEIQRTEQGDSAMYLCANSRENTEAFFGQGTRLTVV.

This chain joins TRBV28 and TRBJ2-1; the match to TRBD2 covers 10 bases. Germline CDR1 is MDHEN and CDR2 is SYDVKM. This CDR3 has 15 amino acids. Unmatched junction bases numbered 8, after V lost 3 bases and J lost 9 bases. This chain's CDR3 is CASSFSSGSLIEQFF. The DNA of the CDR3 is TGTGCCAGCAGTTTCTCTAGCGGGAGTTTGATTGAGCAGTTCTTC.

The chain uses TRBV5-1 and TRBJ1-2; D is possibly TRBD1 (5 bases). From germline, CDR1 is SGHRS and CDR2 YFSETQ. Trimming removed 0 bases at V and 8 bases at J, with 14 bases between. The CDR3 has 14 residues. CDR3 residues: CASSLATGPRGYTF. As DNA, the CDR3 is TGCGCCAGCAGCTTGGCCACAGGCCCCCGGGGCTACACCTTC. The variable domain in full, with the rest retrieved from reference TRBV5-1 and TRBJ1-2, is KAGVTQTPRYLIKTRGQQVTLSCSPISGHRSVSWYQQTPGQGLQFLFEYFSETQRNKGNFPGRFSGRQFSNSRSEMNVSTLELGDSALYLCASSLATGPRGYTFGSGTRLTVV.

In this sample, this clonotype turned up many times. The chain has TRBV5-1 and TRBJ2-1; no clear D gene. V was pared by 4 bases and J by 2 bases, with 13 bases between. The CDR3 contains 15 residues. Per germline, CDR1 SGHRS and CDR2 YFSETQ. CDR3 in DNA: TGCGCCAGCAGCCCCGCTGGGAACACCTACAATGAGCAGTTCTTC. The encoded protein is CASSPAGNTYNEQFF.

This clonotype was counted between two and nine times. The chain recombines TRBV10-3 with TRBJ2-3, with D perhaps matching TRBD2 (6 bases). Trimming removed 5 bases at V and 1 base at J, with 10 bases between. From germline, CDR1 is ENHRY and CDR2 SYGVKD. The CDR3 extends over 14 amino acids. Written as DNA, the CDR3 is TGTGCCATCAGTCCTGGGACTGGCACAGATACGCAGTATTTT. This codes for CAISPGTGTDTQYF.

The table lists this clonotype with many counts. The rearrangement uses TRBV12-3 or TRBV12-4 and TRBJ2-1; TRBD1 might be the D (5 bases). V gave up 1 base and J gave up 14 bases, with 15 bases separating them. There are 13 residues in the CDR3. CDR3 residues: CASSLGRTRNKFF. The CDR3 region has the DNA TGTGCCAGCAGTTTAGGTCGGACACGGAACAAGTTCTTC.

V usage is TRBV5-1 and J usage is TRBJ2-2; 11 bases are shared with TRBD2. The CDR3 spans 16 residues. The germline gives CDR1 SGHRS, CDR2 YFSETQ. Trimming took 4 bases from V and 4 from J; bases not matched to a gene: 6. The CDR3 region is CASSPRLAGFTGELFF. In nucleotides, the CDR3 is TGCGCCAGCAGCCCCCGACTAGCGGGATTCACCGGGGAGCTGTTTTTT.

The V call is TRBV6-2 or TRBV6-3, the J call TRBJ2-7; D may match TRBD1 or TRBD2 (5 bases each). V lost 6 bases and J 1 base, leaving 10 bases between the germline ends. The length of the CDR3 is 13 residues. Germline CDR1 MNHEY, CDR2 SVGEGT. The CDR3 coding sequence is TGTGCCAGCAGGAGGGGTCCGTCCTACGAGCAGTACTTC. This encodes CASRRGPSYEQYF.

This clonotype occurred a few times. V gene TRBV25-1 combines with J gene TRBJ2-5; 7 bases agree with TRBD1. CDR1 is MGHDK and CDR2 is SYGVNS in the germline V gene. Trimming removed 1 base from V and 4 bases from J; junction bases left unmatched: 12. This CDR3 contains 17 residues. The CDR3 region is CASSELETGFGRETQYF. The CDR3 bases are TGTGCCAGCAGTGAATTGGAGACAGGGTTTGGGAGAGAGACCCAGTACTTC.

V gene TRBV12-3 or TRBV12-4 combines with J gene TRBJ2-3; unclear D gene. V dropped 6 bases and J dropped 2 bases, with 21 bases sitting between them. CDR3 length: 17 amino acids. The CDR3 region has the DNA TGTGCCAGCAGCCCCCCCGCCGACTGGAGAATCACAGATACGCAGTATTTT. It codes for CASSPPADWRITDTQYF.

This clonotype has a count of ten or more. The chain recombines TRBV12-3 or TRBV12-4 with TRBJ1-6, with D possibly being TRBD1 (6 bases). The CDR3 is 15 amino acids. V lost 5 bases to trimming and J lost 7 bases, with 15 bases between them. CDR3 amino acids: CASSTWTDINSPLHF. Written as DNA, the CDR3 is TGTGCCAGCAGTACCTGGACAGACATAAATTCACCCCTCCACTTT.

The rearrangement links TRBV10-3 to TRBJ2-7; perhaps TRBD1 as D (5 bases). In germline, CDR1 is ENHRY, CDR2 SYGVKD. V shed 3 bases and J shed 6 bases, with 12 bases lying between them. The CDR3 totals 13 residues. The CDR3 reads CAISEGHAAEQYF. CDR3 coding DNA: TGTGCCATCAGTGAAGGACACGCAGCCGAGCAGTACTTC.

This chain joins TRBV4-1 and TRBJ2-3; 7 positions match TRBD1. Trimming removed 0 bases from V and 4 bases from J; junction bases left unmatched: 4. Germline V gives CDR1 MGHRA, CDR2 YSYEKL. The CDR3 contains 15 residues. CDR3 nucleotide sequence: TGCGCCAGCAGCCAAGATCGAACAGGGGCAGATACGCAGTATTTT. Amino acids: CASSQDRTGADTQYF.